This TCR beta chain was sequenced for a study of vaccination and CD4 T cells after COVID-19. Study-level information: Four females and six males made up the convalescents, two of whom were Hispanic.

This clonotype was seen only a few times. Its antigen is not known. After removal of 3 bases from V and 3 bases from J, the junction contained 9 bases not matched to a gene. The CDR3 spans 17 residues. The V gene's germline CDR1 is MNHEY and CDR2 SVGEGT. Notes on the study in general: Median numbers of SARS-CoV-2-reactive clonotypes increased from roughly 21 to 40 (not a significant change).

The Oncomine TCR Beta short-read assay generated sequence data from the DNA of cultured CD4+ T cells. Genomic DNA was extracted from cultured CD4+ T cells. One entry per CDR3 protein, called by TCRdb with MiXCR from the PCR reads. The data contain fewer than 20,000 distinct CDR3 sequences, more than 45% of them singletons. Treatment noted: roughly 11-day PBMC culture with coronavirus spike peptide pools or control peptides (ViraFEST assay). Before TCRs were sequenced, ViraFEST expanded antigen-specific T cells with peptide pools. The rearrangement uses TRBV6-2 or TRBV6-3 and TRBJ1-5, with 9 bases matching TRBD1. Sequenced here: CD4+ T cells from blood, cultured in vitro, sampled before SARS-CoV-2 vaccination. The source is a human donor who had recovered from COVID-19. This CDR3 reads CASSYPPRTGVNQPQHF. In DNA form, the CDR3 reads TGTGCCAGCAGTTATCCTCCAAGGACAGGGGTCAATCAGCCCCAGCATTTT.